The T cell receptor beta chain described here comes from a study of human T cells and chemical hapten exposure. Documented time point: healthy volunteer bleed at 2 weeks. Blood, whole and unfractionated, served as the source for total RNA extraction. The germline V gene encodes CDR1 GTSNPN and CDR2 SVGIG (reference sequence). Trimming stripped 2 bases from V and 6 bases from J, with 7 bases between. This CDR3 comprises 11 residues. Methods used by the authors: A typical sample had roughly 91,000 TCRs, with about 20,000 to 750,000 overall. In TCRdb, the RACE reads were re-called with MiXCR into one record per CDR3 protein. These V and J calls are TCRdb output, not the study's own analysis. The table lists roughly 100,000 distinct CDR3 sequences, approximately 9% of them singletons.

This TCR came from a female donor in good health. Some clones in this sample may be carry-over from other donors' samples. The chain combines TRBV30 with TRBJ1-1; tentatively, D is TRBD1 (5 bases). The material sequenced was whole blood. CDR3 region: CAWSTGAEAFF. In DNA form, the CDR3 reads TGTGCCTGGAGTACGGGGGCTGAAGCTTTCTTT.